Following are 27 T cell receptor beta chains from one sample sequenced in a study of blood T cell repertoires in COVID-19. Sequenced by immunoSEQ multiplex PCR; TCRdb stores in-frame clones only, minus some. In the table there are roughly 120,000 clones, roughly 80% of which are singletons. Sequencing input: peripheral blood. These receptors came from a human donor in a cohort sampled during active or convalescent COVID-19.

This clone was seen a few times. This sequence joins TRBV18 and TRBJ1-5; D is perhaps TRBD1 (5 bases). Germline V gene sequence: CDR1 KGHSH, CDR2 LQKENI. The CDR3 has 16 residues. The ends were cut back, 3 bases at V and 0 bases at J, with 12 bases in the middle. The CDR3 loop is CASSPGGGYSNQPQHF. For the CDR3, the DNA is TGTGCCAGCTCACCTGGTGGGGGGTATAGCAATCAGCCCCAGCATTTT.

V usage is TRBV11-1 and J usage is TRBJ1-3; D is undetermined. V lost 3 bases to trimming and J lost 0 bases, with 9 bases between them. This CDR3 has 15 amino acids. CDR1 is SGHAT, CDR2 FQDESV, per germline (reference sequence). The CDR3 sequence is CASSLQTNSGNTIYF. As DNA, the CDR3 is TGTGCCAGCAGCTTGCAAACTAACTCTGGAAACACCATATATTTT.

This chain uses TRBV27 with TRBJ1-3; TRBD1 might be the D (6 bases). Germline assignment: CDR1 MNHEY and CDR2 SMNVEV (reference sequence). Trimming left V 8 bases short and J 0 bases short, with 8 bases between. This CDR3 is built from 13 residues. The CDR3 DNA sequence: TGTGCCAGCCGGACAGTCTCTGGAAACACCATATATTTT. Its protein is CASRTVSGNTIYF.

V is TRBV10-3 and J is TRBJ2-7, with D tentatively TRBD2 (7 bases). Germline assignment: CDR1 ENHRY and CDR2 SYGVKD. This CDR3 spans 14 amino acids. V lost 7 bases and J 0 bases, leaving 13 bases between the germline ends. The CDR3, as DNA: TGTGCCATCACCGAGGGGGGGGTCTCCTACGAGCAGTACTTC. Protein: CAITEGGVSYEQYF.

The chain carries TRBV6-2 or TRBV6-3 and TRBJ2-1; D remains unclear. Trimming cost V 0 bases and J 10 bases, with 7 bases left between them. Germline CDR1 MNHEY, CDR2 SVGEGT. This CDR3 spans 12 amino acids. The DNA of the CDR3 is TGTGCCAGCAGTTACTCGTACCTAGAGCAGTTCTTC. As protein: CASSYSYLEQFF.

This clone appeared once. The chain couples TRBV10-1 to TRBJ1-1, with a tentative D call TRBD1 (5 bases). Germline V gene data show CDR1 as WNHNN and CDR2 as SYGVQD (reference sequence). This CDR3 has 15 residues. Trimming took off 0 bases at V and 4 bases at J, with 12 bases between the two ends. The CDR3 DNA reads TGCGCCAGCAGTGAGTCTAGGGGTTGGAGCACTGAAGCTTTCTTT. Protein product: CASSESRGWSTEAFF.

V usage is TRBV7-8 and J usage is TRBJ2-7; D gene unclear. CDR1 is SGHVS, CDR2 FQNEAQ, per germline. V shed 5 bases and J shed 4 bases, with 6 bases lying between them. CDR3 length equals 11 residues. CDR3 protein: CASSRAYEQYF. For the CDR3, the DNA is TGTGCCAGCAGCCGGGCATACGAGCAGTACTTC.

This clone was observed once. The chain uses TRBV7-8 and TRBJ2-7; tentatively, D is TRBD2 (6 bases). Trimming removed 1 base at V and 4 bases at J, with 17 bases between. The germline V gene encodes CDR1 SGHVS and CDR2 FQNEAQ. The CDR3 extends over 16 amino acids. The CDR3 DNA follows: TGTGCCAGCAGCTTAGTGGTCGGAGGACTACGATACGAGCAGTACTTC. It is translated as CASSLVVGGLRYEQYF.

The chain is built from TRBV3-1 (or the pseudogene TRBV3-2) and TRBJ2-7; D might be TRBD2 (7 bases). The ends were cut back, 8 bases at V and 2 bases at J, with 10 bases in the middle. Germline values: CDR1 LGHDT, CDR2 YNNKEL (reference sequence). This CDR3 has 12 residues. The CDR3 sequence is CASGGGPYEQYF. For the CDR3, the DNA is TGTGCCAGCGGGGGGGGCCCCTACGAGCAGTACTTC.

DNA for the CDR3: TGTGCCAGCAGCGTAGGGCCCCAAGAGACCCAGTACTTC. Protein: CASSVGPQETQYF. J is TRBJ2-5 and V is TRBV9, with no clear D. V lost 0 bases to trimming and J lost 1 base, with 4 bases between them. Germline V gene lookup returns CDR1 SGDLS and CDR2 YYNGEE. The CDR3 loop spans 13 amino acids.

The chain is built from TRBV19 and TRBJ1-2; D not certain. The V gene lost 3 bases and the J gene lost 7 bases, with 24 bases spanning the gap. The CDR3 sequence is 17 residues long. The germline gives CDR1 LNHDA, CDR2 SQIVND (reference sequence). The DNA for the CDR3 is TGTGCCAGTAGTATTCGGGGAGGCCGGCGACTTTACGGTGGCTACACCTTC. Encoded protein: CASSIRGGRRLYGGYTF.

In DNA, the CDR3 is TGTGCCAGCAGCTTCTACACCGGGGAGCTGTTTTTT. Residues: CASSFYTGELFF. The chain employs TRBV7-2 and TRBJ2-2; no clear D. Trimming cost V 3 bases and J 3 bases, with 2 bases left between them. Germline V lookup: CDR1 SGHTA, CDR2 FQGNSA. There are 12 residues in the CDR3.

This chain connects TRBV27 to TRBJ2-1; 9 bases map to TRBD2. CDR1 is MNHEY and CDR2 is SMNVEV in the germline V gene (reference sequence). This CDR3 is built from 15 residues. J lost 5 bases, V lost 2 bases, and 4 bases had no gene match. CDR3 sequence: CASSLRTSANNEQFF. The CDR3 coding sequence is TGTGCCAGCAGTTTACGGACTAGCGCAAACAATGAGCAGTTCTTC.

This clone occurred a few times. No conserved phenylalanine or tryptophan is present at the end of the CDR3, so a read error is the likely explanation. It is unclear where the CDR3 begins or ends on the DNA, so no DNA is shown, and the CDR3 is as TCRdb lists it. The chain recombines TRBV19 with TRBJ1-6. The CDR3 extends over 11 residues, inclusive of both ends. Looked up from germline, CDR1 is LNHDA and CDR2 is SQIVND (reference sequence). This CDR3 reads CASSIAGPLEI.

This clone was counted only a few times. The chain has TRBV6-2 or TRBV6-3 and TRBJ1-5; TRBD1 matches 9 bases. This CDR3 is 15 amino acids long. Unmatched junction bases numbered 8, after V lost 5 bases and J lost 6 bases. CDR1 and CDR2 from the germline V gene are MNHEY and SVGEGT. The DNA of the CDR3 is TGTGCCAGCAGTCCAACAGGGGGCGCGGGTCAGCCCCAGCATTTT. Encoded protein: CASSPTGGAGQPQHF.

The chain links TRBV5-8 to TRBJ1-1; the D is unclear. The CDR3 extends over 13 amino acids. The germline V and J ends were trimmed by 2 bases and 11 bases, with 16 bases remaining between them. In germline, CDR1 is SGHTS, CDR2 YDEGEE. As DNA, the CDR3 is TGTGCCAGCAGCTTATTTGGGAGTGGAGAGGCTTTCTTT. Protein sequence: CASSLFGSGEAFF.

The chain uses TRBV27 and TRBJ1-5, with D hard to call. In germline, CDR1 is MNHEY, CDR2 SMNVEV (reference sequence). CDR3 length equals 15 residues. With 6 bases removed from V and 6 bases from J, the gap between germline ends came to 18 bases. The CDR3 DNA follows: TGTGCCAGCAGAATTCACGGGGAAGACTCTCAGCCCCAGCATTTT. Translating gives CASRIHGEDSQPQHF.

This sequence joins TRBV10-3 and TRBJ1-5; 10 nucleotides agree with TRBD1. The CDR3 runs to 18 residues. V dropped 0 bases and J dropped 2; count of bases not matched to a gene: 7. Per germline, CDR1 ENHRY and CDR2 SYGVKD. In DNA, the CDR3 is TGTGCCATCAGTGAGTCGACAGGGGGCTTGGTGGGCAATCAGCCCCAGCATTTT. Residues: CAISESTGGLVGNQPQHF.

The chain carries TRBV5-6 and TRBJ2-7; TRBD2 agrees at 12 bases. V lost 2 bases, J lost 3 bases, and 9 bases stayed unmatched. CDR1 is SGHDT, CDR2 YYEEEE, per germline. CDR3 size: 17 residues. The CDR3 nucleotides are TGTGCCAGCAGCTTTTCCGGACTAGCGGGATCGGGCTACGAGCAGTACTTC. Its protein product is CASSFSGLAGSGYEQYF. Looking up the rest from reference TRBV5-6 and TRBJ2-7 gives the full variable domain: DAGVTQSPTHLIKTRGQQVTLRCSPKSGHDTVSWYQQALGQGPQFIFQYYEEEERQRGNFPDRFSGHQFPNYSSELNVNALLLGDSALYLCASSFSGLAGSGYEQYFGPGTRLTVT.

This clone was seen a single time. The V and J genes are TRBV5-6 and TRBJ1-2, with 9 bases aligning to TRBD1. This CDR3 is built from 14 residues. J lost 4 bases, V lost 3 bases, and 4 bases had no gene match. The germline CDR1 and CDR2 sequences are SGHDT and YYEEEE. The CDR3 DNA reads TGTGCCAGCAGCTACGAACAGGGGGCCTATGGCTACACCTTC. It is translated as CASSYEQGAYGYTF.

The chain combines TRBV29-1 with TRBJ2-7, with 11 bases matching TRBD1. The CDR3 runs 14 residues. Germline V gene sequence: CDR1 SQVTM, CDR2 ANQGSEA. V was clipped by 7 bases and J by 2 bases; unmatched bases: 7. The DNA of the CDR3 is TGCAGCGCCGATGGGGGACAGGGGGCCTACGAGCAGTACTTC. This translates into CSADGGQGAYEQYF.

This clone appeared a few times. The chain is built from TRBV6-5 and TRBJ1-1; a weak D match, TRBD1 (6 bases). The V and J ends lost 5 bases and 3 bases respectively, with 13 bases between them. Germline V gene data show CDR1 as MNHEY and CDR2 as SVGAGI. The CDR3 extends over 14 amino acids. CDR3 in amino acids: CASSRLRGYTEAFF. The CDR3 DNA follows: TGTGCCAGCAGTCGACTGAGGGGGTACACTGAAGCTTTCTTT.

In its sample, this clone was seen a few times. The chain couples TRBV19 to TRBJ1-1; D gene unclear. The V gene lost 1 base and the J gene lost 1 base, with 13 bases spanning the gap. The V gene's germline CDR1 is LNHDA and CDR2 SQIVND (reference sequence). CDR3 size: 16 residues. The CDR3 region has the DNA TGTGCCAGTAGTATAGGGGAGAGGGTGAGGAACACTGAAGCTTTCTTT. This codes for CASSIGERVRNTEAFF.

In DNA form, the CDR3 reads TGTGCCAGCAGCAAAGTGACAGCCCTGGAGACCCAGTACTTC. Amino acids: CASSKVTALETQYF. V gene TRBV21-1 combines with J gene TRBJ2-5; the table's D gene call, TRBD1, was not cross checked with the DNA. TRBV21-1 represents a pseudogene. The CDR3 is 14 residues long.

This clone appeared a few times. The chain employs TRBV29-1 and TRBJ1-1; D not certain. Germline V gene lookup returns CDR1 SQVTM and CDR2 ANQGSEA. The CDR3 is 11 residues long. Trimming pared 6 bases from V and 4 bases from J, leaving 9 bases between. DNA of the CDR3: TGCAGCGTGCCGTCCGGCACTGAAGCTTTCTTT. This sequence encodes CSVPSGTEAFF.

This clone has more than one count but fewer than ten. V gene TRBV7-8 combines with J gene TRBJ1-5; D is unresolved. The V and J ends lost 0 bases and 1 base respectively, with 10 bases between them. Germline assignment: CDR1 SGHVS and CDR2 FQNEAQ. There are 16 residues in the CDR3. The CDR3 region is CASSLAAGGSNQPQHF. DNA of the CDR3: TGTGCCAGCAGCTTAGCCGCCGGCGGAAGCAATCAGCCCCAGCATTTT.

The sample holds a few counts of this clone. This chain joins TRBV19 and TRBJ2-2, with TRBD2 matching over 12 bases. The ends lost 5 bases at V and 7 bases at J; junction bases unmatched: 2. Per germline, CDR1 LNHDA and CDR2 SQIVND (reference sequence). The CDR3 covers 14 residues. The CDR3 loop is CASSATSGSGELFF. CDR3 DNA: TGTGCCAGTAGTGCGACTAGCGGGAGCGGGGAGCTGTTTTTT.